Below are 25 T cell receptor beta chains sequenced from a single sample in a study of blood T cell repertoires in COVID-19. Produced via immunoSEQ multiplex PCR; TCRdb's table is partial and in-frame only. The table lists 100,000 to 150,000 clones, roughly 74% of them singletons, with about 6.3% in the top ten. The sequenced material came from peripheral blood. The receptors shown here come from a man older than 75 with COVID-19, enrolled during active disease.

V gene TRBV5-6 combines with J gene TRBJ1-5; the D gene is possibly TRBD1 (5 bases). Germline-derived CDR1 and CDR2 are SGHDT and YYEEEE. CDR3 length: 14 residues. V shed 1 base and J shed 7 bases, with 12 bases lying between them. The CDR3 loop is CASSLMQGGQPQHF. The CDR3 coding sequence is TGTGCCAGCAGCTTGATGCAGGGCGGCCAGCCCCAGCATTTT.

For this clone: Other DNA sequences in the same sample also yield this CDR3. The chain is built from TRBV11-2 and TRBJ2-1; D gene uncertain. CDR3 length equals 13 residues. The ends were cut back, 5 bases at V and 4 bases at J, with 9 bases in the middle. Germline CDR1 reads SGHAT; CDR2 reads FQNNGV. In nucleotides, the CDR3 is TGTGCCAGCAGCCGAGACTCGTACAATGAGCAGTTCTTC. The encoded protein is CASSRDSYNEQFF.

This clone has a handful of counts. The V call is TRBV5-1, the J call TRBJ1-5; tentatively, D is TRBD1 (6 bases). Per the germline V gene, CDR1 is SGHRS and CDR2 is YFSETQ. Trimming removed 1 base from V and 2 bases from J, with 10 bases in between. The CDR3 runs 15 residues. CDR3 residues: CASSLFAGGNQPQHF. CDR3 bases: TGCGCCAGCAGCTTGTTCGCAGGGGGCAATCAGCCCCAGCATTTT.

V and J are TRBV27 and TRBJ2-7; 10 nucleotides match TRBD2. Trimming removed 4 bases from V and 4 bases from J; junction bases left unmatched: 4. The CDR3 is 14 amino acids. From germline, CDR1 is MNHEY and CDR2 SMNVEV (reference sequence). CDR3: CASSWASGRYEQYF. The CDR3 DNA reads TGTGCCAGCAGTTGGGCTAGCGGGAGATACGAGCAGTACTTC.

This rearrangement joins TRBV10-3 to TRBJ2-3; a possible D gene is TRBD1 (6 bases). With 0 bases removed from V and 8 bases from J, the gap between germline ends came to 9 bases. Germline V gene data show CDR1 as ENHRY and CDR2 as SYGVKD. The CDR3 sequence is 13 residues long. The CDR3 DNA is TGTGCCATCAGTGAGTCCCAAGGGGGTACGCAGTATTTT. Its protein is CAISESQGGTQYF.

In DNA, the CDR3 is TGTGCCATCAGTGAAGTAGCGGGAGGTTCCGGGGAGCTGTTTTTT. Translation: CAISEVAGGSGELFF. This sequence joins TRBV10-3 and TRBJ2-2; the match to TRBD2 covers 10 bases. The germline V gene has CDR1 ENHRY and CDR2 SYGVKD. Unmatched junction bases numbered 4, after V lost 3 bases and J lost 6 bases. The CDR3 is made up of 15 amino acids.

This rearrangement joins TRBV5-1 to TRBJ1-1, with 7 bases that match TRBD1. V lost 4 bases, J lost 2 bases, and 5 bases stayed unmatched. Per germline, CDR1 SGHRS and CDR2 YFSETQ. The CDR3 covers 14 residues. CDR3 coding DNA: TGCGCCAGCAGCCCGGGACAGAGAAACACTGAAGCTTTCTTT. It yields the protein CASSPGQRNTEAFF.

V is TRBV27 and J is TRBJ2-7, with 9 bases that match TRBD1. CDR1 and CDR2 (germline): MNHEY, SMNVEV (reference sequence). The V gene end was trimmed by 10 bases and the J gene end by 2 bases; junction bases not matched to a gene: 12. This CDR3 contains 15 residues. The CDR3 is CATALGWDRAYEQYF. The CDR3 region has the DNA TGTGCCACCGCACTAGGGTGGGACAGGGCCTACGAGCAGTACTTC.

In its sample, this clone was seen once. The chain has TRBV3-1 (or the pseudogene TRBV3-2) and TRBJ1-3; possibly TRBD1 for D (6 bases). The CDR3 spans 15 residues. V lost 4 bases to trimming and J lost 3 bases, with 13 bases between them. Germline CDR1 and CDR2: LGHDT and YNNKEL (reference sequence). The CDR3 loop reads CASSLNRDGGNTIYF. Here the CDR3 DNA reads TGTGCCAGCAGCCTAAACAGGGATGGTGGAAACACCATATATTTT.

The chain joins TRBV28 to TRBJ1-1; D is uncertain. Between the trimmed V and J ends, which lost 4 bases and 4 bases, there was a span of 10 bases. The CDR3 covers 13 residues. Germline lookup yields CDR1 MDHEN and CDR2 SYDVKM. The CDR3: CASSSPSGTEAFF. The CDR3 DNA reads as TGTGCCAGCAGTTCCCCGTCCGGCACTGAAGCTTTCTTT.

The rearrangement uses TRBV4-1 and TRBJ2-7, with D possibly matching TRBD1 (5 bases). The V gene's germline CDR1 is MGHRA and CDR2 YSYEKL. Trimming pared 1 base from V and 4 bases from J, leaving 8 bases between. The CDR3 has 13 residues. CDR3 DNA: TGCGCCAGCAGCCAAGCTAAGGGGTACGAGCAGTACTTC. Translated, it gives CASSQAKGYEQYF.

The chain uses TRBV12-5 and TRBJ2-2; tentative D call: TRBD2 (5 bases). This CDR3 has 12 amino acids. Germline V gene data show CDR1 as LGHNT and CDR2 as FRNRAP. This chain's CDR3 is CASTWGAGELFF. In DNA form, the CDR3 reads TGTGCCAGCACGTGGGGAGCCGGGGAGCTGTTTTTT.

The genes are TRBV13 and TRBJ2-1; 11 nucleotides agree with TRBD2. Per the germline V gene, CDR1 is PRHDT and CDR2 is FYEKMQ (reference sequence). V lost 0 bases, J lost 12 bases, and 4 bases stayed unmatched. The CDR3 loop spans 14 amino acids. The CDR3 nucleotides are TGTGCCAGCAGCTTAGGGACTAGCGGGATTGGGCAGTTCTTC. As protein: CASSLGTSGIGQFF.

V and J are TRBV30 and TRBJ2-7; TRBD1 matches 10 bases. V lost 8 bases to trimming and J lost 3 bases; unmatched junction nucleotides: 22. The CDR3 sequence is 18 residues long. Germline V lookup: CDR1 GTSNPN, CDR2 SVGIG (reference sequence). The CDR3 nucleotides read TGTGCCGGGGGGTTAGGGGACAGGGGCCGTTGGGAGTACTACGAGCAGTACTTC. Amino acids: CAGGLGDRGRWEYYEQYF.

This chain links TRBV5-1 with TRBJ1-2; TRBD1 agrees at 7 bases. CDR3 length: 14 amino acids. V trimming: 1 base; J trimming: 6 bases; junction bases outside the gene matches: 6. Germline V gene data show CDR1 as SGHRS and CDR2 as YFSETQ. The DNA of the CDR3 is TGCGCCAGCAGCTTGAGTTCAGGGGGTGATGGCTACACCTTC. Encoded protein: CASSLSSGGDGYTF.

The rearrangement joins TRBV7-9 to TRBJ2-2, with 8 nucleotides matching TRBD2. J gave up 1 base and V 1 base, and 2 bases lay outside the gene matches. CDR3 length: 16 residues. The germline V gene encodes CDR1 SEHNR and CDR2 FQNEAQ (reference sequence). Here the CDR3 DNA reads TGTGCCAGCAGCTTAGGCGGGAGGAAGAACACCGGGGAGCTGTTTTTT. It is translated as CASSLGGRKNTGELFF.

Points on this clone: Distinct nucleotide sequences in the sample also encode this CDR3. V usage is TRBV5-1 and J usage is TRBJ1-2, with D unresolved. The CDR3 loop spans 14 amino acids. V dropped 2 bases and J dropped 2 bases, with 10 bases sitting between them. Germline CDR1 SGHRS, CDR2 YFSETQ. CDR3 bases: TGCGCCAGCAGCTTAGAGTCCCCCAACTATGGCTACACCTTC. It specifies CASSLESPNYGYTF. Complete variable domain (other parts from reference TRBV5-1 and TRBJ1-2): KAGVTQTPRYLIKTRGQQVTLSCSPISGHRSVSWYQQTPGQGLQFLFEYFSETQRNKGNFPGRFSGRQFSNSRSEMNVSTLELGDSALYLCASSLESPNYGYTFGSGTRLTVV.

This clone was detected only a few times. The chain joins TRBV7-8 to TRBJ2-7, with a tentative D call TRBD2 (6 bases). V gave up 4 bases and J gave up 3 bases, with 19 bases separating them. There are 16 residues in the CDR3. From germline, CDR1 is SGHVS and CDR2 FQNEAQ. The CDR3 DNA reads as TGTGCCAGCAGCTGGAGTAGCGGTACCGCCGACTACGAGCAGTACTTC. As protein: CASSWSSGTADYEQYF.

The rearrangement uses TRBV7-9 and TRBJ2-5; 8 nucleotides agree with TRBD1. With 4 bases clipped from V and 5 bases from J, the junction kept 9 bases outside the gene matches. The germline V gene encodes CDR1 SEHNR and CDR2 FQNEAQ (reference sequence). The CDR3 contains 15 residues. The CDR3 DNA reads as TGTGCCAGCAGCTCCTTGTATACAGGGGGGGAGACCCAGTACTTC. It yields the protein CASSSLYTGGETQYF.

This clone showed up just a few times. The chain combines TRBV6-6 with TRBJ2-7; TRBD1 matches 7 bases. Germline values: CDR1 MNHNY, CDR2 SVGAGI (reference sequence). CDR3 length: 14 amino acids. Unmatched junction bases numbered 9, after V lost 6 bases and J lost 4 bases. CDR3 sequence (DNA): TGTGCCAGCAGGGACCGGGACAGACTTTACGAGCAGTACTTC. Translated: CASRDRDRLYEQYF.

The chain couples TRBV5-1 to TRBJ2-1; D is perhaps TRBD1 (6 bases). V lost 0 bases and J 4 bases, leaving 11 bases between the germline ends. This CDR3 is built from 15 residues. CDR1 is SGHRS, CDR2 YFSETQ, per germline. DNA for the CDR3: TGCGCCAGCAGCTTGGCCCTCGACAGGTACAATGAGCAGTTCTTC. Its protein is CASSLALDRYNEQFF.

The J gene is TRBJ1-3, the V gene TRBV7-9; D gene unclear. The CDR3 length is 12 residues. V was clipped by 5 bases and J by 5 bases, with 7 bases between them. The germline V gene has CDR1 SEHNR and CDR2 FQNEAQ (reference sequence). The CDR3 is CASSPSRNTIYF. In nucleotides, the CDR3 is TGTGCCAGCAGCCCCTCCCGAAACACCATATATTTT. Full variable domain (remainder filled in from reference TRBV7-9 and TRBJ1-3): DTGVSQNPRHKITKRGQNVTFRCDPISEHNRLYWYRQTLGQGPEFLTYFQNEAQLEKSRLLSDRFSAERPKGSFSTLEIQRTEQGDSAMYLCASSPSRNTIYFGEGSWLTVV.

This chain uses TRBV29-1 with TRBJ1-2, with 7 bases identical to TRBD1. Germline CDR1 SQVTM, CDR2 ANQGSEA. V dropped 4 bases and J dropped 0; count of bases not matched to a gene: 2. The CDR3 runs 13 residues. CDR3 coding DNA: TGCAGCGTTGCGACAGGGACTAACTATGGCTACACCTTC. It translates to CSVATGTNYGYTF.

The J gene is TRBJ2-7, the V gene TRBV20-1, with 8 bases lining up with TRBD2. CDR1 is DFQATT, CDR2 SNEGSKA, per germline (reference sequence). The CDR3 covers 15 residues. Trimming took 3 bases from V and 0 from J; bases not matched to a gene: 7. CDR3 nucleotide sequence: TGCAGTGCTAGTTCACTAGCGGACTTCTCCTACGAGCAGTACTTC. Its protein is CSASSLADFSYEQYF.

The rearrangement links TRBV18 to TRBJ2-5, with D maybe TRBD1 (6 bases). From germline, CDR1 is KGHSH and CDR2 LQKENI. Trimming left V 3 bases short and J 2 bases short, with 19 bases between. The CDR3 has 17 amino acids. CDR3 sequence: CASSPDSWGRGQETQYF. The CDR3 nucleotides read TGTGCCAGCTCACCGGACAGTTGGGGAAGAGGACAAGAGACCCAGTACTTC.